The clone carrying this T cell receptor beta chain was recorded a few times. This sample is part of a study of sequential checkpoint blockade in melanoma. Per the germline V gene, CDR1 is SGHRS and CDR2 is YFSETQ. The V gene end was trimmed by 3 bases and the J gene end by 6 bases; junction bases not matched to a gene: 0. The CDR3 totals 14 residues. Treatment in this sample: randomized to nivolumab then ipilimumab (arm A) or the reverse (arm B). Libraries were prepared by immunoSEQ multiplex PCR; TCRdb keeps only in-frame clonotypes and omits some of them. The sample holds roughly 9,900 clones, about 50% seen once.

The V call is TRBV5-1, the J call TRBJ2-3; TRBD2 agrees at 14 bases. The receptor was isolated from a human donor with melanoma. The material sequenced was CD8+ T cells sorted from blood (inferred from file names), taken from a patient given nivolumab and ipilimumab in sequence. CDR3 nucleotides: TGCGCCAGCAGCTGGACTAGCGGGGGGGATACGCAGTATTTT. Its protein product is CASSWTSGGDTQYF.